One and the same sample provided the 6 T cell receptor beta chains below, sequenced in a study of Ad26.COV2.S vaccination and SARS-CoV-2 variants. Profiling relied on immunoSEQ multiplex PCR, and the TCRdb table lists in-frame clones only, not all of them. The data contain about 350,000 clones, 92% of them singletons. Sequenced material: peripheral blood, taken after recovery from COVID-19. These receptors all come from a human donor who had recovered from COVID-19.

This chain uses TRBV11-2 with TRBJ1-3, with D perhaps TRBD1 (6 bases). Germline lookup yields CDR1 SGHAT and CDR2 FQNNGV. The CDR3 has 14 residues. Deletions cut 7 bases from V and 0 bases from J, with 10 bases between. The CDR3 reads CASTRDNSGNTIYF. In DNA form, the CDR3 reads TGTGCCAGCACCCGGGACAACTCTGGAAACACCATATATTTT. Full variable domain (remainder filled in from reference TRBV11-2 and TRBJ1-3): EAGVAQSPRYKIIEKRQSVAFWCNPISGHATLYWYQQILGQGPKLLIQFQNNGVVDDSQLPKDRFSAERLKGVDSTLKIQPAKLEDSAVYLCASTRDNSGNTIYFGEGSWLTVV.

The chain uses TRBV2 and TRBJ1-4; D unresolved. V was clipped by 8 bases and J by 8 bases, with 21 bases between them. Per germline, CDR1 SNHLY and CDR2 FYNNEI. This CDR3 spans 15 amino acids. The CDR3 loop reads CASVARGGGKEKLFF. CDR3 bases: TGTGCCAGCGTTGCCCGCGGCGGTGGAAAAGAAAAACTGTTTTTT. Full variable domain (missing parts from reference TRBV2 and TRBJ1-4): EPEVTQTPSHQVTQMGQEVILRCVPISNHLYFYWYRQILGQKVEFLVSFYNNEISEKSEIFDDQFSVERPDGSNFTLKIRSTKLEDSAMYFCASVARGGGKEKLFFGSGTQLSVL.

V usage is TRBV10-2 and J usage is TRBJ2-7; 7 nucleotides match TRBD1. V shed 3 bases, J shed 3 bases, and the junction held 5 bases outside the gene matches. CDR1 and CDR2 from the germline V gene are WSHSY and SAAADI. This CDR3 contains 14 residues. CDR3 region: CASSDPGQHYEQYF. CDR3 coding DNA: TGCGCCAGCAGTGACCCGGGACAGCACTACGAGCAGTACTTC.

The chain is built from TRBV20-1 and TRBJ1-2; possible D gene TRBD1, 6 bases. V was pared by 7 bases and J by 8 bases, with 11 bases between. Germline V gene sequence: CDR1 DFQATT, CDR2 SNEGSKA (reference sequence). The CDR3 totals 10 residues. In DNA, the CDR3 is TGCAGTGGGGCGGGGGGCGGCTACACCTTC. Translating gives CSGAGGGYTF.

The chain has TRBV12-3 or TRBV12-4 and TRBJ2-1; D tentatively reads TRBD1 or TRBD2 (5 bases each). The V and J ends lost 5 bases and 9 bases respectively, with 14 bases between them. The CDR3 runs 13 residues. This CDR3 reads CASSPGPTGEQFF. DNA of the CDR3: TGTGCCAGCAGTCCGGGACCCACCGGTGAGCAGTTCTTC.

The chain joins TRBV11-2 to TRBJ2-3, with D maybe TRBD2 (6 bases). Trimming pared 5 bases from V and 3 bases from J, leaving 21 bases between. CDR3 length: 17 residues. Germline CDR1 SGHAT, CDR2 FQNNGV. The CDR3 region has the DNA TGTGCCAGCAGCCGACCCGTGAGGGGAGGCTCAACAGATACGCAGTATTTT. It specifies CASSRPVRGGSTDTQYF.